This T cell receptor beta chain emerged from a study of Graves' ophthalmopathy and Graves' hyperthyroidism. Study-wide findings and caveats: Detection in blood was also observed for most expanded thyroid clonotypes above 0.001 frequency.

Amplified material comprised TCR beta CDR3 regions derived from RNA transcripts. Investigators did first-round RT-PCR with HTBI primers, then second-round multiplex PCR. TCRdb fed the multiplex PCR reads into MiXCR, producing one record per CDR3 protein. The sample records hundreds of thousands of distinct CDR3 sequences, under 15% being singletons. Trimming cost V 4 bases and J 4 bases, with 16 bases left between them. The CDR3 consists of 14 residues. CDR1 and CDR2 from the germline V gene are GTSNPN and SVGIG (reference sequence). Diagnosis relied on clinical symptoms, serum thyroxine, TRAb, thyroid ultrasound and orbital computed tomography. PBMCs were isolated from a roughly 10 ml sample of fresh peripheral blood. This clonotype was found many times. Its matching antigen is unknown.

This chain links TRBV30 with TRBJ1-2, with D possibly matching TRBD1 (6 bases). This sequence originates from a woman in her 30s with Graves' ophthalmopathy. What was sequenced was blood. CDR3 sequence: CAWIGTGSPYGYTF. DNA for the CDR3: TGTGCCTGGATTGGTACAGGGAGCCCCTATGGCTACACCTTC.